Below, 29 T cell receptor beta chains from the same sample are listed, as sequenced in a study of blood T cells in healthy people across ages. Using a J-beta primer mix together with a sample-barcoded 5' primer, a second PCR was run for about 6 to 11 cycles. One entry per CDR3 protein results from TCRdb running MiXCR on the 5' RACE reads. The sample includes approximately 810,000 distinct CDR3 sequences, under 30% seen only once; the top ten take 15% to 20%. The sequenced sample consisted of blood. The origin of the receptors is a woman of 80 years or more in good health.

In its sample, this clonotype was seen a few times. The DNA of the CDR3 is TGTGCCAGCAGGCGATCGGGCTACGAGCAGTACTTC. This codes for CASRRSGYEQYF. The chain employs TRBV2 and TRBJ2-7, with D hard to call. The CDR3 contains 12 residues. The germline gives CDR1 SNHLY, CDR2 FYNNEI. Trimming cost V 6 bases and J 3 bases, with 9 bases left between them.

This clonotype was counted many times. The rearrangement uses TRBV6-6 and TRBJ2-4, with 15 positions matching TRBD2. The CDR3 has 16 amino acids. The V and J ends lost 7 bases and 7 bases, in that order; junction bases with no gene match: 8. In germline, CDR1 is MNHNY, CDR2 SVGAGI (reference sequence). The CDR3 sequence: CASTRTSGGAGNIQYF. CDR3 DNA sequence: TGTGCCAGCACCCGGACTAGCGGGGGGGCGGGGAACATTCAGTACTTC.

Regarding this clonotype: The junction does not match germline at one end; this may be a read error. V gene TRBV5-1 combines with J gene TRBJ2-5; possibly TRBD1 for D (6 bases). There are 14 residues in the CDR3. Germline CDR1 is SGHRS and CDR2 is YFSETQ. This CDR3 is CASSDLTGQETQYF. The DNA for the CDR3 is TGTGCCAGCAGCGATCTGACAGGCCAAGAGACCCAGTACTTC.

This clonotype came up many times. This chain connects TRBV5-1 to TRBJ2-3; TRBD2 aligns across 7 bases. The germline gives CDR1 SGHRS, CDR2 YFSETQ. This CDR3 region has 16 residues. The J segment lost 1 base and the V segment lost 0 bases, leaving 5 bases of the junction unmatched. Written as DNA, the CDR3 is TGCGCCAGCAGCTTGGGAGTGGCGGGGGGCACAGATACGCAGTATTTT. It specifies CASSLGVAGGTDTQYF.

The table lists this clonotype with many counts. V and J are TRBV20-1 and TRBJ2-5; 7 positions match TRBD2. The CDR3 sequence is 14 residues long. Germline CDR1 is DFQATT and CDR2 is SNEGSKA (reference sequence). V gave up 0 bases and J gave up 5 bases; unmatched junction bases: 6. The CDR3 region is CSARDTSVIETQYF. The CDR3 DNA is TGCAGTGCTAGAGACACTAGCGTTATTGAGACCCAGTACTTC.

About this clonotype itself: This may be a read error: a much more frequent sequence differs by one nucleotide. The limits of the CDR3 on the DNA are not certain, so only TCRdb's listed CDR3 is given. The chain employs TRBV28 and TRBJ1-2; the DNA was not compared with TRBD1, the D call given in the table. Inclusive of both ends, the CDR3 amounts to 17 amino acids. In germline, CDR1 is MDHEN, CDR2 SYDVKM. The chain's CDR3 is CATYTGTGTGPNYGCTF.

With regard to this clonotype: A much larger clone differs by one base, so this may be a read error. The chain links TRBV20-1 to TRBJ1-2, with no clear D. Germline values: CDR1 DFQATT, CDR2 SNEGSKA (reference sequence). The CDR3 is 10 residues long. CDR3 sequence: CNVPEHGYTF. Written as DNA, the CDR3 is TGCAATGTTCCAGAGCATGGCTACACCTTC.

This clonotype was seen ten or more times. This chain connects TRBV11-3 to TRBJ2-3; 7 bases align to TRBD2. The CDR3 is 14 residues long. Germline lookup yields CDR1 SGHNT and CDR2 YENEEA. V lost 3 bases to trimming and J lost 6 bases; unmatched junction nucleotides: 6. CDR3 nucleotides: TGTGCCAGCAGCTTCGGACTAGGAGCCGATACGCAGTATTTT. This gives the protein CASSFGLGADTQYF.

A word on this clonotype: One base away lies a much larger clone, so this may be a sequencing read error. CDR3 sequence: CSARSIVGTQITDTQYF. CDR3 sequence (DNA): TGCAGTGCTAGGAGTATTGTAGGGACACAGATCACAGATACGCAGTATTTT. The rearrangement links TRBV20-1 to TRBJ2-3; a possible D gene is TRBD1 (6 bases). The CDR3 has 17 residues. Between the trimmed V and J ends, which lost 3 bases and 2 bases, there was a span of 21 bases. CDR1 and CDR2 (germline): DFQATT, SNEGSKA (reference sequence).

This clonotype was seen a handful of times. This sequence joins TRBV7-2 and TRBJ1-6, with D perhaps TRBD1 (6 bases). This CDR3 spans 16 amino acids. Trimming removed 4 bases from V and 7 bases from J, with 17 bases in between. From germline, CDR1 is SGHTA and CDR2 FQGNSA. The CDR3 DNA sequence: TGTGCCAGCAGCTCTGGAGGGGGGCGTCCCAATTCACCCCTCCACTTT. This translates into CASSSGGGRPNSPLHF.

This clonotype occurred a few times. V and J are TRBV25-1 and TRBJ1-1; TRBD1 matches at 7 bases. Per the germline V gene, CDR1 is MGHDK and CDR2 is SYGVNS. The CDR3 has 15 residues. Trimming cost V 9 bases and J 0 bases; bases outside gene matches: 10. The DNA of the CDR3 is TGTGCCAGTCTCCCGCCCGGGACAGTGAACACTGAAGCTTTCTTT. As protein: CASLPPGTVNTEAFF.

This clonotype was found many times. This sequence joins TRBV20-1 and TRBJ1-2, with TRBD1 as a possible D gene (5 bases). The CDR3 is 13 residues long. Germline V gives CDR1 DFQATT, CDR2 SNEGSKA (reference sequence). V lost 6 bases and J 8 bases, leaving 19 bases between the germline ends. In nucleotides, the CDR3 is TGCAGTGCCCAACCGAGGGGCGCGGGAGGCTACACCTTC. Translating gives CSAQPRGAGGYTF.

With respect to this clonotype: This sequence may be a read error, since a much larger clone differs from it by one base. The V and J genes are TRBV5-1 and TRBJ1-2; 7 bases line up with TRBD1. This CDR3 contains 16 residues. Germline values: CDR1 SGHRS, CDR2 YFSETQ. In DNA form, the CDR3 reads TGCGCCAGCAGCTTAGTACAGGGGAGCGGTATCTATGGCCACACCTTC. This gives the protein CASSLVQGSGIYGHTF.

This clonotype was seen at least ten times. The chain links TRBV9 to TRBJ2-7, with D uncertain. Per the germline V gene, CDR1 is SGDLS and CDR2 is YYNGEE. With 0 bases removed from V and 4 bases from J, the gap between germline ends came to 11 bases. The CDR3 totals 14 residues. Here the CDR3 reads CASSVEPVGYEQYF. The DNA of the CDR3 is TGTGCCAGCAGCGTAGAACCAGTCGGGTACGAGCAGTACTTC.

In this sample, this clonotype turned up many times. The V and J genes are TRBV24-1 and TRBJ2-1; D is perhaps TRBD1 (6 bases). Germline assignment: CDR1 KGHDR and CDR2 SFDVKD. Deletions cut 2 bases from V and 5 bases from J, with 18 bases between. This CDR3 has 17 residues. The CDR3 DNA reads as TGTGCCACCAGTGATTACATCGGGGCATCAGGGGACAATGAGCAGTTCTTC. Its protein is CATSDYIGASGDNEQFF.

In its sample, this clonotype was seen many times. This chain uses TRBV7-2 with TRBJ2-5, with D unresolved. Germline CDR1 and CDR2: SGHTA and FQGNSA. V shed 7 bases and J shed 7 bases, with 16 bases lying between them. This CDR3 is 13 amino acids long. CDR3 coding DNA: TGTGCCAGCAACTTCAACCGCGAACGGACCCAGTACTTC. It specifies CASNFNRERTQYF.

The table lists this clonotype with many counts. This may stem from a read error, because a much larger clone lies one nucleotide away. This rearrangement joins TRBV29-1 to TRBJ2-1, with D possibly TRBD2 on 5 matching bases. Near its end, the DNA agrees better with TRBJ2-7, so the J call may be wrong. Germline loops: CDR1 SQVTM, CDR2 ANQGSEA. CDR3 length equals 16 residues. The DNA of the CDR3 is TGCAGCGTTGAGACCCCTGAGGCCCGCGGGTACAATGAGCAGTACTTC. Amino acid sequence: CSVETPEARGYNEQYF.

This clonotype was seen repeatedly, ten times or more. In DNA, the CDR3 is TGTGCCACCAGCCCGGACAGCTACGAGCAGTACTTC. The encoded protein is CATSPDSYEQYF. The chain employs TRBV15 and TRBJ2-7, with a weak D call TRBD1 (6 bases). Germline V gene data show CDR1 as LNHNV and CDR2 as YYDKDF (reference sequence). Trimming removed 5 bases at V and 3 bases at J, with 8 bases between. CDR3 size: 12 residues. The entire variable domain, with the rest obtained from reference TRBV15 and TRBJ2-7, is as follows: DAMVIQNPRYQVTQFGKPVTLSCSQTLNHNVMYWYQQKSSQAPKLLFHYYDKDFNNEADTPDNFQSRRPNTSFCFLDIRSPGLGDTAMYLCATSPDSYEQYFGPGTRLTVT.

This clonotype was counted many times. The chain recombines TRBV7-8 with TRBJ2-3; a possible D gene is TRBD1 (6 bases). The germline V gene has CDR1 SGHVS and CDR2 FQNEAQ. Trimming shortened V by 6 bases and J by 2 bases, and 12 bases separated the two germline ends. This CDR3 comprises 14 residues. The CDR3 loop reads CASRIQGNTDTQYF. CDR3 bases: TGTGCCAGCAGGATACAGGGAAACACAGATACGCAGTATTTT.

This clonotype was picked up many times. This chain joins TRBV6-2 or TRBV6-3 and TRBJ1-5; D ambiguous. Germline CDR1 MNHEY, CDR2 SVGEGT. V shed 2 bases and J shed 1 base, with 6 bases lying between them. The CDR3 is 14 amino acids. CDR3 DNA sequence: TGTGCCAGCAGTTACCTTGACAGCAATCAGCCCCAGCATTTT. Its translation: CASSYLDSNQPQHF.

This clonotype was counted between two and nine times. The gene calls are TRBV20-1 and TRBJ2-2; 15 bases line up with TRBD2. Losses at the gene ends were 6 bases for V and 5 bases for J; bases not matched to a gene: 7. CDR3 length: 16 residues. Germline V lookup: CDR1 DFQATT, CDR2 SNEGSKA (reference sequence). CDR3 bases: TGCAGTGCGAGGACTAGCGGGGGGGCCTGGACCGGGGAGCTGTTTTTT. Protein sequence: CSARTSGGAWTGELFF.

In its sample, this clonotype was seen a few times. The gene calls are TRBV20-1 and TRBJ1-1, with TRBD1 matching over 7 bases. Losses at the gene ends were 3 bases for V and 3 bases for J; bases not matched to a gene: 7. The CDR3 extends over 14 amino acids. Looked up from germline, CDR1 is DFQATT and CDR2 is SNEGSKA (reference sequence). The CDR3 protein is CSASGGRGYTEAFF. The CDR3 DNA is TGCAGTGCTAGTGGGGGCAGGGGGTACACTGAAGCTTTCTTT.

The rearrangement uses TRBV7-8 and TRBJ2-5; the D gene could be TRBD1 or TRBD2 (5 bases each). The better agreement between TRBJ2-1 and the DNA end casts doubt on the J call. Germline lookup yields CDR1 SGHVS and CDR2 FQNEAQ. This CDR3 has 13 residues. CDR3 DNA sequence: TGTGCCAGCAGCGGGGGACCGCAAGAGACCCAGTTCTTC. Translated, it gives CASSGGPQETQFF.

This clonotype was seen repeatedly, ten times or more. The chain joins TRBV20-1 to TRBJ1-1; a weak D match, TRBD1 (6 bases). This CDR3 comprises 12 residues. With 6 bases removed from V and 3 bases from J, the gap between germline ends came to 11 bases. The germline V gene encodes CDR1 DFQATT and CDR2 SNEGSKA (reference sequence). As DNA, the CDR3 is TGCAGTGCCGGAAACAGGGACACTGAAGCTTTCTTT. This gives the protein CSAGNRDTEAFF.

This clonotype was detected ten times or more. The J gene is TRBJ2-5, the V gene TRBV5-6; no reliable D call. CDR3 length: 13 residues. The germline V and J ends were trimmed by 4 bases and 2 bases, with 9 bases remaining between them. Germline V gene data show CDR1 as SGHDT and CDR2 as YYEEEE. CDR3 in amino acids: CASSKAFQETQYF. The CDR3 nucleotides read TGTGCCAGCAGCAAAGCGTTTCAAGAGACCCAGTACTTC. Filled out from reference TRBV5-6 and TRBJ2-5, the complete variable domain reads DAGVTQSPTHLIKTRGQQVTLRCSPKSGHDTVSWYQQALGQGPQFIFQYYEEEERQRGNFPDRFSGHQFPNYSSELNVNALLLGDSALYLCASSKAFQETQYFGPGTRLLVL.

The genes are TRBV5-1 and TRBJ2-7; 8 positions match TRBD1. V dropped 4 bases and J dropped 2; count of bases not matched to a gene: 5. The CDR3 totals 14 residues. The V gene's germline CDR1 is SGHRS and CDR2 YFSETQ. The CDR3 region has the DNA TGCGCCAGCAGCCTGGACAGGGCCGCCTACGAGCAGTACTTC. Translating it yields CASSLDRAAYEQYF. The full variable domain, completed using reference TRBV5-1 and TRBJ2-7, is KAGVTQTPRYLIKTRGQQVTLSCSPISGHRSVSWYQQTPGQGLQFLFEYFSETQRNKGNFPGRFSGRQFSNSRSEMNVSTLELGDSALYLCASSLDRAAYEQYFGPGTRLTVT.

Details on this clonotype: A much larger clone lies a single base off, so this may be a read error. CDR3 nucleotide sequence: TGTGCCAGCAGTGACAGGAGTGCAACTAATGAAAAACGGTTTTTT. It specifies CASSDRSATNEKRFF. The rearrangement links TRBV6-5 to TRBJ1-4, with D maybe TRBD1 (6 bases). The CDR3 is 15 amino acids. From germline, CDR1 is MNHEY and CDR2 SVGAGI.

This clonotype was detected ten times or more. The chain uses TRBV6-5 and TRBJ2-5, with D unresolved. CDR3 length: 16 residues. Germline values: CDR1 MNHEY, CDR2 SVGAGI. Trimming took 7 bases from V and 1 from J, leaving 19 bases between them. CDR3 region: CASTPKSHGRQETQYF. The CDR3 DNA reads TGTGCCAGCACCCCTAAATCACACGGTCGCCAAGAGACCCAGTACTTC.

This clonotype was counted at least ten times. This chain connects TRBV7-6 to TRBJ2-5, with TRBD1 as a possible D gene (5 bases). The V end lost 5 bases, the J end lost 4 bases, and 14 bases lay between the germline ends. The CDR3 loop spans 14 amino acids. Germline V gene data show CDR1 as SGHVS and CDR2 as FNYEAQ. The CDR3 region is CASSPTGPPETQYF. The CDR3 DNA reads TGTGCCAGCAGCCCCACAGGTCCACCAGAGACCCAGTACTTC. Full variable domain (rest looked up from reference TRBV7-6 and TRBJ2-5): GAGVSQSPRYKVTKRGQDVALRCDPISGHVSLYWYRQALGQGPEFLTYFNYEAQQDKSGLPNDRFSAERPEGSISTLTIQRTEQRDSAMYRCASSPTGPPETQYFGPGTRLLVL.